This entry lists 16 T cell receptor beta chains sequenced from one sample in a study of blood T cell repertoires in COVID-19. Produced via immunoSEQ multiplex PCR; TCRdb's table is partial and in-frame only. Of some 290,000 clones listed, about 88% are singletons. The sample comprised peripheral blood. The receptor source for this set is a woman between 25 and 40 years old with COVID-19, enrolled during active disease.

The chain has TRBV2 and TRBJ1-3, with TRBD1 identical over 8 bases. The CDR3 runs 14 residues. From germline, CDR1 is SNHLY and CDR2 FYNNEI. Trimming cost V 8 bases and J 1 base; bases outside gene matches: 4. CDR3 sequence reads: CASLRTGSGNTIYF. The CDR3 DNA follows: TGTGCCAGCCTAAGGACAGGGTCTGGAAACACCATATATTTT.

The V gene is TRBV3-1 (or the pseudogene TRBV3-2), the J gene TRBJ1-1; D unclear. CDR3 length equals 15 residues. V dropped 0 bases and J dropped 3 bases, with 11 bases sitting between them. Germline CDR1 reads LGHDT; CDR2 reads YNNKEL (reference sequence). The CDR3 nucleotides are TGTGCCAGCAGCCAAGATCCCCGGAGCGACACTGAAGCTTTCTTT. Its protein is CASSQDPRSDTEAFF.

CDR3 loop: CARTSAVSYEQYF. The CDR3 coding sequence is TGTGCCAGGACTAGCGCCGTCTCCTACGAGCAGTACTTC. This chain connects TRBV30 to TRBJ2-7; 9 positions match TRBD2. J lost 0 bases, V lost 8 bases, and 5 bases had no gene match. The CDR3 has 13 amino acids. CDR1 is GTSNPN, CDR2 SVGIG, per germline (reference sequence).

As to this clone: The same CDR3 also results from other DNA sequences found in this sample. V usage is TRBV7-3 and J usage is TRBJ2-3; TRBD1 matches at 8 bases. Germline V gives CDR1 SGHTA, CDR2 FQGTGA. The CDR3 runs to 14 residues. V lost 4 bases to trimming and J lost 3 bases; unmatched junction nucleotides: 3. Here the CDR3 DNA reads TGTGCCAGCAGCTCAGGGGGCGGGACAGATACGCAGTATTTT. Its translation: CASSSGGGTDTQYF.

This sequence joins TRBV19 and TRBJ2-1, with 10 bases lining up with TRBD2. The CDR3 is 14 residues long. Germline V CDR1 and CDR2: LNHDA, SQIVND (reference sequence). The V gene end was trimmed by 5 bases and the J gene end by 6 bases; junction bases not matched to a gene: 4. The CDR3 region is CASSLAGDSNEQFF. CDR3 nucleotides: TGTGCCAGTAGTCTAGCGGGAGATTCCAATGAGCAGTTCTTC.

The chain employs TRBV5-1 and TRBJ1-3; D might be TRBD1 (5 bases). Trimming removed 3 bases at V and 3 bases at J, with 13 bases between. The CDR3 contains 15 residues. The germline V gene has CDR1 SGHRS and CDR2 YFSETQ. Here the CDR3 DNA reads TGCGCCAGCAGCTCAGACAGAATAGTTGGAAACACCATATATTTT. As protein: CASSSDRIVGNTIYF.

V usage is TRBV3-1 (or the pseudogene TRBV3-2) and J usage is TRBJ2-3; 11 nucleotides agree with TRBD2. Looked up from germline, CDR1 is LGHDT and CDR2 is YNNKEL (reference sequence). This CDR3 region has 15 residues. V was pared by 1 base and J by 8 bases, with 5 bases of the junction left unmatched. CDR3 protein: CASSQVLAGGSTQYF. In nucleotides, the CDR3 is TGTGCCAGCAGCCAAGTTCTAGCGGGAGGTTCTACGCAGTATTTT.

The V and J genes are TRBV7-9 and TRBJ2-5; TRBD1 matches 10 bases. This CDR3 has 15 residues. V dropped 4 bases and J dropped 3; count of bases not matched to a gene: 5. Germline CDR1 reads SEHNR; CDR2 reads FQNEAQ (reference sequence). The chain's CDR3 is CASSSLTGGKETQYF. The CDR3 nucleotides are TGTGCCAGCAGCTCCTTGACAGGGGGCAAAGAGACCCAGTACTTC. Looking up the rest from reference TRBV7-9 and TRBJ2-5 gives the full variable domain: DTGVSQNPRHKITKRGQNVTFRCDPISEHNRLYWYRQTLGQGPEFLTYFQNEAQLEKSRLLSDRFSAERPKGSFSTLEIQRTEQGDSAMYLCASSSLTGGKETQYFGPGTRLLVL.

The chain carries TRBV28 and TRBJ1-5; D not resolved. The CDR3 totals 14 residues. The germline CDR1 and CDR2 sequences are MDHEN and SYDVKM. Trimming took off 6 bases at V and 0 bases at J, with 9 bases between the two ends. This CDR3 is CASRPIGSNQPQHF. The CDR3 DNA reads TGTGCCAGCAGGCCTATCGGTAGCAATCAGCCCCAGCATTTT.

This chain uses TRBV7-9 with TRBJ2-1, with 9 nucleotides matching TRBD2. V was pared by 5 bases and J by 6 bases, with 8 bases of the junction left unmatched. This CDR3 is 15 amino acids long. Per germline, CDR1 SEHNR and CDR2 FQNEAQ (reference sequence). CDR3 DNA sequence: TGTGCCAGCAGCCCCCCGGGACTAGCTGGCAATGAGCAGTTCTTC. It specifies CASSPPGLAGNEQFF.

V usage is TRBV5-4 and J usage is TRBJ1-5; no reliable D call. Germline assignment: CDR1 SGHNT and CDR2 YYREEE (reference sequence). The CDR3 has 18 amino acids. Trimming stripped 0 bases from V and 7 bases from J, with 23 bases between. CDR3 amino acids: CASSLVARGQRVRQPQHF. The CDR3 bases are TGTGCCAGCAGCTTGGTCGCGCGTGGGCAGAGGGTAAGGCAGCCCCAGCATTTT. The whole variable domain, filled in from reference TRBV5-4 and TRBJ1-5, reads ETGVTQSPTHLIKTRGQQVTLRCSSQSGHNTVSWYQQALGQGPQFIFQYYREEENGRGNFPPRFSGLQFPNYSSELNVNALELDDSALYLCASSLVARGQRVRQPQHFGDGTRLSIL.

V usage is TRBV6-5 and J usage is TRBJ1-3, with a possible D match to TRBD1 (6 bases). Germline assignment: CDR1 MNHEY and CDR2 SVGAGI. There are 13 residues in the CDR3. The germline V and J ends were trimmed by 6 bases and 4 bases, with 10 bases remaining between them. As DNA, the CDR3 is TGTGCCAGCAGCGCCGGGACAGGAAACACCATATATTTT. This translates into CASSAGTGNTIYF.

The DNA for the CDR3 is TGTGCCAGCAGTGAAGTCTTAAAGACTAGCGCCGAGCAGTACTTC. Translating gives CASSEVLKTSAEQYF. The V call is TRBV2, the J call TRBJ2-7; 8 nucleotides line up with TRBD2. The junction had 8 bases not matched to a gene; V was cut back by 1 base and J by 6 bases. Germline V gene data show CDR1 as SNHLY and CDR2 as FYNNEI. CDR3 size: 15 residues.

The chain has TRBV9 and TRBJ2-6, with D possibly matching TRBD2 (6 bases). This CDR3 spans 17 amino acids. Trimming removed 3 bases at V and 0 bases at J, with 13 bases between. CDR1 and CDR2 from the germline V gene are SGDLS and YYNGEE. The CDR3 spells CASSALLGGSGANVLTF. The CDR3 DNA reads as TGTGCCAGCAGCGCCCTGTTGGGAGGCTCTGGGGCCAACGTCCTGACTTTC.

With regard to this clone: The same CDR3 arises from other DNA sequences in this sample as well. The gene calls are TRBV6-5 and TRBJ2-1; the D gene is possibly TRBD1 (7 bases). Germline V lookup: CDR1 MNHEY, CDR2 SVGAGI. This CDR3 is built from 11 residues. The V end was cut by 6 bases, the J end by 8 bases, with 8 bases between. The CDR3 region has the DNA TGTGCCAGCAGCAGGGGGGATGAGCAGTTCTTC. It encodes CASSRGDEQFF.

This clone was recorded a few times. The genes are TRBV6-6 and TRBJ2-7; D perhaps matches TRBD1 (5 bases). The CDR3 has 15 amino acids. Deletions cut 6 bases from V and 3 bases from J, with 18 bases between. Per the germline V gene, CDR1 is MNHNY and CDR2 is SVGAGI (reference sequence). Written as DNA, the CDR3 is TGTGCCAGCAGAACTTACTCCAGGGTTCTCTACGAGCAGTACTTC. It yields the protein CASRTYSRVLYEQYF.